This TCR beta chain was sequenced for a study of blood T cell repertoires in COVID-19. Only in-frame clones appear in the TCRdb table, and some are missing; sequencing was by immunoSEQ multiplex PCR. In the table there are some 290,000 clones, roughly 90% of which are singletons. Trimming removed 3 bases from V and 4 bases from J, with 9 bases in between. Germline lookup yields CDR1 SGHTA and CDR2 FQGNSA. This CDR3 contains 14 residues. This chain links TRBV7-2 with TRBJ2-2; D is unclear. This receptor was taken from a woman aged 30 to 39 who had recovered from COVID-19. Sequenced material: PBMCs or T cells enriched from blood (not recorded which). The CDR3 nucleotides are TGTGCCAGCAGCTTGGAACAGATCACCGGGGAGCTGTTTTTT. Translated, it gives CASSLEQITGELFF.